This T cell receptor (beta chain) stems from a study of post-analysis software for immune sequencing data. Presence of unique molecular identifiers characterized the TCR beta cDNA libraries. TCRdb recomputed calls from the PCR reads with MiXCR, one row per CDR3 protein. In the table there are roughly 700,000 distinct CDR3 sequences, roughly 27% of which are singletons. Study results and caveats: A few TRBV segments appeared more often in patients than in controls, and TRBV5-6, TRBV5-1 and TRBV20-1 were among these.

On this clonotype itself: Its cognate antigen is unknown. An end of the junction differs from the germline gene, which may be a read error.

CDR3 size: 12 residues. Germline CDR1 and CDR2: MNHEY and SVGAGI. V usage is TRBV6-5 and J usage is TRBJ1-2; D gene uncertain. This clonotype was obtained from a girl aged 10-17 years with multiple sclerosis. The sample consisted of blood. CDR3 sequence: CATSDSNYDYTF. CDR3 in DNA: TGTGCCACCAGCGACTCGAACTATGACTACACCTTC.